This passage covers 29 T cell receptor delta chains from one sample sequenced in a study of gammadelta T cells in human blood. TCRdb reprocessed the RT-PCR reads through CATT. Altogether roughly 310 delta-chain clones are present, approximately 40% being singletons, with the ten largest covering 25% to 35%. Sequenced sample: non-Vgamma9Vdelta2 gamma-delta T cells from cord blood. The receptors were sampled from a newborn.

Turning to this clone: A much more abundant neighbour one base away suggests this may be a read error. This sample also contains other DNA sequences that code for the same CDR3. The rearrangement links TRDV3 to TRDJ1; D perhaps matches TRDD3 (6 bases). Per the germline V gene, CDR1 is TVYSNPD and CDR2 is GDNSRS (reference sequence). The CDR3 contains 21 residues. The CDR3 region has the DNA TGTGCCTTTATCACGGACGTACTTAATGTTACCTGGGGACTGTACACTGATAAACTCATCTTT. Protein product: CAFITDVLNVTWGLYTDKLIF.

Comments on this clone: A far larger clone is one nucleotide away, so this likely arose from a read error. Other DNA sequences in the sample encode the same CDR3. The gene calls are TRDV1 and TRDJ1; TRDD3 aligns across 9 bases. V dropped 1 base and J dropped 3; count of bases not matched to a gene: 15. Germline V gene data show CDR1 as TSWWSYY and CDR2 as QGS. The CDR3 is 19 amino acids. The CDR3 nucleotides read TGTGCTCTTGGGGAACCACCTCATAATCCGGGGGATACAGCCGATAAACTCATCTTT. This codes for CALGEPPHNPGDTADKLIF.

This clone was seen a single time. A far larger clone is one nucleotide away, so this likely arose from a read error. This sequence joins TRDV1 and TRDJ1; 13 bases fit TRDD3. Germline V gives CDR1 TSWWSYY, CDR2 QGS. The CDR3 loop spans 20 amino acids. With V trimmed by 0 bases and J by 6 bases, 16 bases remained unmatched. The CDR3 nucleotides are TGTGCTCTTGGGGAACTATGTACTGGGGGATACGACCCTCCGACCCATAAACTCATCTTT. Protein sequence: CALGELCTGGYDPPTHKLIF.

This clone was picked up a small number of times. A read error is possible here, since a much larger clone lies one base away. This same CDR3 is encoded by further DNA sequences in the sample. The rearrangement uses TRDV1 and TRDJ1; 9 nucleotides align to TRDD3. The germline V gene encodes CDR1 TSWWSYY and CDR2 QGS. CDR3 length equals 19 residues. The CDR3 coding sequence is TGTGCTCTTGGGGACGCTTCCCCGTACTGGGGGACTCACACTGATAAACTCATCTTT. Its translation is CALGDASPYWGTHTDKLIF.

Details on this clone: It may be a read error: a sequence one base away is much more abundant. Other DNA sequences from this sample encode an identical CDR3 as well. The genes are TRDV1 and TRDJ1, with 13 bases identical to TRDD3. With V trimmed by 0 bases and J by 6 bases, 16 bases remained unmatched. The germline gives CDR1 TSWWSYY, CDR2 QGS. This CDR3 contains 20 residues. CDR3 DNA sequence: TGTGCTCTTGGGGAACTATGTACTGGGGGATACGACCCTCCGATTCATAAACTCATCTTT. Encoded protein: CALGELCTGGYDPPIHKLIF.

Remarks on this clone: The junction does not match germline at one end; this may be a read error. This sequence joins TRDV3 and TRDJ1, with 9 nucleotides matching TRDD3. The V gene's germline CDR1 is TVYSNPD and CDR2 GDNSRS (reference sequence). The CDR3 extends over 22 amino acids. CDR3 in amino acids: CAFTPLPSLTGGPYPYTDKLIF. The CDR3 coding sequence is TGTGCCTTTACCCCCCTTCCATCCTTGACTGGGGGACCGTATCCGTACACTGATAAACTCATCTTT.

As to this clone: Given a far larger clone just one base away, this is likely a sequencing read error. The chain combines TRDV1 with TRDJ1; 12 nucleotides align to TRDD3. This CDR3 is 21 amino acids long. Germline V gene data show CDR1 as TSWWSYY and CDR2 as QGS. The V gene end was trimmed by 4 bases and the J gene end by 6 bases; junction bases not matched to a gene: 24. The CDR3 nucleotides read TGTGCTCTTGGGGGCCAACCCTTCCCCCGTCTGGGGGATACGAGGGGGAATAAACTCATCTTT. Protein sequence: CALGGQPFPRLGDTRGNKLIF.

The chain employs TRDV1 and TRDJ1, with TRDD3 identical over 9 bases. Per germline, CDR1 TSWWSYY and CDR2 QGS. Trimming took 1 base from V and 5 from J; bases not matched to a gene: 17. The CDR3 extends over 19 amino acids. The CDR3 nucleotides are TGTGCTCTTGGGGAACCCCCTCATAATCCGGGGGATACAGTTGATAAACTCATCTTT. Translating gives CALGEPPHNPGDTVDKLIF.

About this clone itself: A much bigger clone sits one base away, suggesting this may be a read error. Other DNA sequences from this sample encode an identical CDR3 as well. The genes are TRDV1 and TRDJ1, with TRDD3 identical over 8 bases. The CDR3 consists of 21 residues. Germline V gene sequence: CDR1 TSWWSYY, CDR2 QGS. CDR3 DNA sequence: TGTGCTCTTGGGGAACTCTCCCCTATCAACTGGGGGGATAAGTACACAGATAAACTCATCTTT. Residues: CALGELSPINWGDKYTDKLIF.

This clone came up a few times. This rearrangement joins TRDV1 to TRDJ1, with TRDD3 matching 11 bases. J was trimmed by 7 bases and V by 5 bases; bases with no gene match: 15. Germline CDR1 TSWWSYY, CDR2 QGS. The CDR3 sequence is 17 residues long. The CDR3 DNA follows: TGTGCTCTTGGGTTGTACTGGGGGATAATCCCCTCAAGTAAACTCATCTTT. Its protein product is CALGLYWGIIPSSKLIF.

In regard to this clone: This sequence is one base from a far larger clone and is likely a read error. The genes are TRDV1 and TRDJ1; possibly TRDD3 for D (7 bases). Germline values: CDR1 TSWWSYY, CDR2 QGS. The V end was cut by 2 bases, the J end by 5 bases, with 18 bases between. The CDR3 sequence is 16 residues long. Here the CDR3 reads CALGEVLLGDRDKLIF. The CDR3 nucleotides are TGTGCTCTTGGGGAAGTCCTACTAGGGGATAGGGATAAACTCATCTTT.

This clone is labeled hyperexpanded. This same CDR3 is encoded by further DNA sequences in the sample. This chain connects TRDV1 to TRDJ1; no clear D gene. The germline CDR1 and CDR2 sequences are TSWWSYY and QGS. CDR3 size: 11 residues. V lost 3 bases and J 2 bases, leaving 1 base between the germline ends. The chain's CDR3 is CALGETDKLIF. The CDR3, as DNA: TGTGCTCTTGGGGAGACCGATAAACTCATCTTT.

Comments on this clone: One base away lies a much larger clone, so this may be a sequencing read error. In the same sample, other DNA sequences code for this CDR3. The chain couples TRDV1 to TRDJ1; TRDD3 matches at 13 bases. V gave up 4 bases and J gave up 5 bases; unmatched junction bases: 22. This CDR3 has 21 residues. Germline V lookup: CDR1 TSWWSYY, CDR2 QGS. The CDR3, as DNA: TGTGCTCTTGGGGGCACTTCCTACCCCGTACTGGGGGATACGCGGACTGATAAACTCATCTTT. This codes for CALGGTSYPVLGDTRTDKLIF.

Comment on this clone: This sequence is one base from a far larger clone and is likely a read error. The chain uses TRDV1 and TRDJ1; 9 nucleotides align to TRDD3. J gave up 0 bases and V 9 bases, and 17 bases lay outside the gene matches. The germline gives CDR1 TSWWSYY, CDR2 QGS. The CDR3 totals 18 residues. In DNA, the CDR3 is TGTGCTCTCCCCTTTTCTGGGGGATTTGCTCTGGACACCGATAAACTCATCTTT. Encoded protein: CALPFSGGFALDTDKLIF.

In its sample, this clone ranks as hyperexpanded. Other DNA sequences from this sample encode an identical CDR3 as well. The V and J genes are TRDV1 and TRDJ1; TRDD2 matches at 7 bases. Germline assignment: CDR1 TSWWSYY and CDR2 QGS. This CDR3 has 20 amino acids. Trimming took 0 bases from V and 0 from J; bases not matched to a gene: 16. DNA of the CDR3: TGTGCTCTTGGGGAACTTTTTCCTACCAGTGGCGGGGACGACACCGATAAACTCATCTTT. Translated, it gives CALGELFPTSGGDDTDKLIF.

This clone was seen just once. Given a far larger clone just one base away, this is likely a sequencing read error. V and J are TRAV36/DV7 and TRDJ1, with TRDD3 matching 9 bases. With 4 bases clipped from V and 0 bases from J, the junction kept 7 bases outside the gene matches. The germline gives CDR1 VTNFRS, CDR2 LTSSGIE (reference sequence). CDR3 length: 15 residues. The CDR3 is CAVRRGILYTDKLIF. CDR3 sequence (DNA): TGTGCTGTGAGGCGGGGGATACTTTACACCGATAAACTCATCTTT.

In its sample, this clone ranks as large (0.1 to 1%). V usage is TRDV1 and J usage is TRDJ1; 8 bases are shared with TRDD3. CDR3 length equals 18 residues. The V and J ends lost 3 bases and 4 bases, in that order; junction bases with no gene match: 16. The germline V gene encodes CDR1 TSWWSYY and CDR2 QGS. CDR3 DNA: TGTGCTCTTGGGGAGACCTTCGAGGGGGGGATATGGTGCGATAAACTCATCTTT. Translation: CALGETFEGGIWCDKLIF.

As concerns this clone: Being one base from a much bigger clone, this may be a read error. This chain connects TRDV1 to TRDJ1, with 13 positions matching TRDD3. There are 21 residues in the CDR3. V lost 4 bases to trimming and J lost 0 bases; unmatched junction nucleotides: 17. CDR1 and CDR2 from the germline V gene are TSWWSYY and QGS. The CDR3 loop is CALGGASITYWGIRDTDKLIF. The CDR3 nucleotides read TGTGCTCTTGGGGGGGCCTCCATTACCTACTGGGGGATACGAGACACCGATAAACTCATCTTT.

Regarding this clone: One base separates it from a far larger clone, so it is likely a read error. The same CDR3 can be traced to other DNA sequences in this sample. The rearrangement links TRDV1 to TRDJ1, with no clear D. The CDR3 runs to 16 residues. Germline lookup yields CDR1 TSWWSYY and CDR2 QGS. The V end lost 4 bases, the J end lost 7 bases, and 22 bases lay between the germline ends. The CDR3 nucleotides read TGTGCTCTTGGGGGTCCCGGTCTTACAGAATCGGGTAAACTCATCTTT. Encoded protein: CALGGPGLTESGKLIF.

Judged by abundance, this clone is large. Other DNA sequences of this sample code for an identical CDR3. J is TRDJ3 and V is TRDV2; D not resolved. CDR3 length: 15 amino acids. The V end lost 0 bases, the J end lost 4 bases, and 6 bases lay between the germline ends. Germline CDR1 is GEAIGNYY and CDR2 is EKD. The CDR3 DNA sequence: TGTGCCTGTGACACCGGTATTTGGGACACCCGACAGATGTTTTTC. It codes for CACDTGIWDTRQMFF.

This clone turned up a few times. The chain is built from TRDV1 and TRDJ1, with 8 bases matching TRDD3. The CDR3 totals 20 residues. Germline assignment: CDR1 TSWWSYY and CDR2 QGS. With 1 base clipped from V and 3 bases from J, the junction kept 19 bases outside the gene matches. CDR3 nucleotide sequence: TGTGCTCTTGGGGAACAGAGGGATCCGGGGGATATATGGCTTGCCGATAAACTCATCTTT. Translated: CALGEQRDPGDIWLADKLIF.

The sample holds a few counts of this clone. A much larger clonotype is one base distant, so this may be a read error. The sample holds other DNA sequences that translate to the same CDR3. This chain connects TRDV1 to TRDJ1, with 9 bases matching TRDD3. Germline CDR1 is TSWWSYY and CDR2 is QGS. This CDR3 region has 18 residues. CDR3 region: CALPFSGGFAPDTDKLIF. Here the CDR3 DNA reads TGTGCTCTCCCCTTTTCTGGGGGATTTGCTCCGGACACAGATAAACTCATCTTT.

In this sample, this clone turned up a few times. A much larger clone lies a single base off, so this may be a read error. The identical CDR3 is also encoded by other nucleotide sequences in the sample. The genes are TRDV1 and TRDJ1, with D possibly TRDD3 on 6 matching bases. V lost 4 bases, J lost 5 bases, and 38 bases lay in between. This CDR3 has 22 residues. CDR1 is TSWWSYY and CDR2 is QGS in the germline V gene. The CDR3 is CALGGPLRANSMPRGSTDKLIF. The DNA for the CDR3 is TGTGCTCTTGGGGGCCCCCTACGGGCGAACTCAATGCCCCGGGGGAGCACTGATAAACTCATCTTT.

The chain joins TRDV1 to TRDJ1; D perhaps matches TRDD2 (6 bases). The CDR3 is 19 residues long. Germline loops: CDR1 TSWWSYY, CDR2 QGS. Between the trimmed V and J ends, which lost 2 bases and 1 base, there was a span of 23 bases. CDR3 residues: CALGEATSDFLGVTDKLIF. In nucleotides, the CDR3 is TGTGCTCTTGGGGAAGCCACTTCCGACTTCCTTGGGGTCACCGATAAACTCATCTTT.

Concerning this clone itself: Given a far larger clone just one base away, this is likely a sequencing read error. The sample has other DNA sequences that encode this CDR3 too. The chain uses TRAV23/DV6 and TRDJ1, with 9 bases matching TRDD3. Germline CDR1 reads NTAFDY; CDR2 reads IRPDVSE (reference sequence). The length of the CDR3 is 15 residues. CDR3 sequence (DNA): TGTGCTGTGAGGCGGGGGATACTTGACACAGATAAACTCATCTTT. As protein: CAVRRGILDTDKLIF.

In this sample, this clone turned up once. Since a much larger clone is just one base distant, this may be a read error. This CDR3 is also generated by other DNA sequences in the sample. The V and J genes are TRDV2 and TRDJ3; D is ambiguous. This CDR3 contains 15 residues. CDR1 and CDR2 (germline): GEAIGNYY, EKD. Written as DNA, the CDR3 is TGTGCCTGTGACACCGGTATTTGGGACACTCGACAGATGTTTTTC. Encoded protein: CACDTGIWDTRQMFF.

Concerning this clone: A much larger clonotype is one base distant, so this may be a read error. This sequence joins TRDV1 and TRDJ1; D is perhaps TRDD3 (6 bases). Germline V gene data show CDR1 as TSWWSYY and CDR2 as QGS. The CDR3 runs 22 residues. Written as DNA, the CDR3 is TGTGCTCTTGGGGGCCCCCTACGGGCGAACTCAATGCCCCGGGGGAGCACCGATAAACACATCTTT. This codes for CALGGPLRANSMPRGSTDKHIF.

In regard to this clone: It may be a read error: a sequence one base away is much more abundant. The rearrangement links TRDV1 to TRDJ2, with 8 bases lining up with TRDD3. The J call may be in error: the DNA end matches TRDJ1 better. The CDR3 has 23 amino acids. From germline, CDR1 is TSWWSYY and CDR2 QGS. CDR3 loop: CALGAPRVNWGPADRYITDKLIF. In DNA, the CDR3 is TGTGCTCTTGGGGCTCCTAGGGTAAACTGGGGGCCCGCGGATCGCTATATCACAGATAAACTCATCTTT.

In its sample, this clone is large. This sample includes further DNA sequences coding for the same CDR3. This chain joins TRDV1 and TRDJ1, with 7 bases lining up with TRDD3. The CDR3 has 17 residues. Looked up from germline, CDR1 is TSWWSYY and CDR2 is QGS. Unmatched junction bases numbered 7, after V lost 0 bases and J lost 0 bases. The CDR3 sequence is CALGELVCGIHTDKLIF. In DNA form, the CDR3 reads TGTGCTCTTGGGGAACTAGTTTGCGGGATACACACCGATAAACTCATCTTT.